The 21 T cell receptor beta chains below all came from one sample that was sequenced in a study of blood T cell repertoires in COVID-19 (dated by TCRdb to 2020 to 2021). Libraries were made using the immunoSEQ multiplex PCR assay. In its TCRdb copy, this immuneACCESS table keeps in-frame sequences only and misses some clones. Where compared with another copy, unresolved V genes explain less than half of these, and the others have no known cause. The table for this sample lists 350,000 or so clones; around 89% of them were counted only once. Around 7% of the sample comes from the top ten. The sequenced material came from peripheral blood. The receptor set was obtained from a man between 18 and 35 years old with active or convalescent COVID-19.

The V and J genes are TRBV15 and TRBJ1-2, with unresolved D. Trimming pared 8 bases from V and 2 bases from J, leaving 12 bases between. CDR3 length equals 13 residues. Germline V CDR1 and CDR2: LNHNV, YYDKDF (reference sequence). The CDR3 DNA sequence: TGTGCCACCGGCAAGGGAGGGAACTATGGCTACACCTTC. Residues: CATGKGGNYGYTF.

This chain links TRBV27 with TRBJ2-1, with 14 bases aligning to TRBD2. This CDR3 is 15 amino acids long. J was trimmed by 15 bases and V by 1 base; bases with no gene match: 8. The germline CDR1 and CDR2 sequences are MNHEY and SMNVEV (reference sequence). The CDR3 here is CASSLWPPGLAGVFF. The CDR3 DNA sequence: TGTGCCAGCAGTTTATGGCCTCCGGGACTAGCGGGAGTGTTCTTC.

The chain couples TRBV27 to TRBJ1-2, with D perhaps matching TRBD1 (6 bases). The CDR3 has 16 residues. Germline V gene sequence: CDR1 MNHEY, CDR2 SMNVEV (reference sequence). Trimming removed 0 bases from V and 4 bases from J, with 15 bases in between. The DNA for the CDR3 is TGTGCCAGCAGTTTATCAAGTGGCGGGGGCACCTATGGCTACACCTTC. The encoded protein is CASSLSSGGGTYGYTF.

This sequence joins TRBV24-1 and TRBJ2-1; TRBD2 matches 8 bases. This CDR3 region has 16 residues. Germline V lookup: CDR1 KGHDR, CDR2 SFDVKD. J was trimmed by 3 bases and V by 4 bases; bases with no gene match: 7. CDR3 protein: CATSEATSGVYNEQFF. CDR3 DNA sequence: TGTGCCACCAGTGAGGCCACTAGCGGCGTCTACAATGAGCAGTTCTTC.

The J gene is TRBJ1-5, the V gene TRBV6-2 or TRBV6-3; no firm D call. V lost 2 bases and J lost 6, with 17 bases in between. CDR1 MNHEY and CDR2 SVGEGT come from the germline V gene. The CDR3 runs to 16 residues. CDR3 in DNA: TGTGCCAGCAGTTACCTCCGAATGCAGGTCCCTCAGCCCCAGCATTTT. Translation: CASSYLRMQVPQPQHF.

V usage is TRBV5-1 and J usage is TRBJ1-3; 7 positions match TRBD1. V was pared by 4 bases and J by 2 bases, with 6 bases of the junction left unmatched. Germline CDR1 and CDR2: SGHRS and YFSETQ. The CDR3 length is 15 residues. The chain's CDR3 is CASSEGAPPGNTIYF. The CDR3 DNA reads TGCGCCAGCAGCGAGGGGGCCCCCCCTGGAAACACCATATATTTT. Supplemented by reference TRBV5-1 and TRBJ1-3, the full variable domain reads KAGVTQTPRYLIKTRGQQVTLSCSPISGHRSVSWYQQTPGQGLQFLFEYFSETQRNKGNFPGRFSGRQFSNSRSEMNVSTLELGDSALYLCASSEGAPPGNTIYFGEGSWLTVV.

V usage is TRBV7-3 and J usage is TRBJ2-3, with D perhaps TRBD1 (6 bases). Trimming took 5 bases from V and 0 from J, leaving 12 bases between them. The CDR3 runs to 15 residues. Germline V gene data show CDR1 as SGHTA and CDR2 as FQGTGA. The CDR3 loop reads CASSRTAASTDTQYF. As DNA, the CDR3 is TGTGCCAGCAGCAGGACAGCCGCTAGCACAGATACGCAGTATTTT.

This clone has only one observation. The genes are TRBV12-3 or TRBV12-4 and TRBJ2-1; no definite D call. V shed 5 bases and J shed 4 bases, with 9 bases lying between them. The CDR3 runs 13 residues. Here the CDR3 reads CASSPGLYNEQFF. In nucleotides, the CDR3 is TGTGCCAGCAGTCCTGGCTTGTACAATGAGCAGTTCTTC.

The chain joins TRBV7-2 to TRBJ2-1; TRBD1 agrees at 7 bases. The CDR3 is 12 amino acids. After removal of 6 bases from V and 14 bases from J, the junction contained 10 bases not matched to a gene. Germline V gene sequence: CDR1 SGHTA, CDR2 FQGNSA. In DNA form, the CDR3 reads TGTGCCAGCAGTATCGACAGGGCCGCTGAGTTCTTC. Translation gives CASSIDRAAEFF. The complete variable domain, with remaining parts taken from reference TRBV7-2 and TRBJ2-1, reads GAGVSQSPSNKVTEKGKDVELRCDPISGHTALYWYRQSLGQGLEFLIYFQGNSAPDKSGLPSDRFSAERTGGSVSTLTIQRTQQEDSAVYLCASSIDRAAEFFGPGTRLTVL.

The chain joins TRBV5-6 to TRBJ2-3; tentative D call: TRBD2 (6 bases). Germline values: CDR1 SGHDT, CDR2 YYEEEE. V lost 2 bases, J lost 1 base, and 11 bases lay in between. The CDR3 covers 15 residues. DNA of the CDR3: TGTGCCAGCAGCTTCTTTACGGGGGGCACAGATACGCAGTATTTT. Its protein is CASSFFTGGTDTQYF.

The J gene is TRBJ1-2, the V gene TRBV29-1; 7 bases fit TRBD1. The ends lost 7 bases at V and 5 bases at J; junction bases unmatched: 7. There are 12 residues in the CDR3. From germline, CDR1 is SQVTM and CDR2 ANQGSEA. The CDR3 DNA is TGCAGCGCGGAGACAGGGAGATATGGCTACACCTTC. This encodes CSAETGRYGYTF.

This sequence joins TRBV6-2 or TRBV6-3 and TRBJ2-3; 16 nucleotides line up with TRBD2. In germline, CDR1 is MNHEY, CDR2 SVGEGT. With V trimmed by 2 bases and J by 6 bases, 14 bases remained unmatched. This CDR3 contains 20 residues. The CDR3 loop reads CASSYPEQGTSGRAPDTQYF. The DNA for the CDR3 is TGTGCCAGCAGTTACCCCGAGCAGGGGACTAGCGGGAGGGCACCCGATACGCAGTATTTT.

V usage is TRBV9 and J usage is TRBJ1-6, with no clear D. From germline, CDR1 is SGDLS and CDR2 YYNGEE. Trimming shortened V by 2 bases and J by 7 bases, and 10 bases separated the two germline ends. The CDR3 sequence is 14 residues long. Here the CDR3 reads CASSVRMENSPLHF. In nucleotides, the CDR3 is TGTGCCAGCAGCGTCCGGATGGAGAATTCACCCCTCCACTTT.

The chain recombines TRBV5-6 with TRBJ2-2; 9 bases are a match to TRBD2. V was clipped by 0 bases and J by 3 bases; unmatched bases: 3. Looked up from germline, CDR1 is SGHDT and CDR2 is YYEEEE. The CDR3 totals 16 residues. In DNA form, the CDR3 reads TGTGCCAGCAGCTTGGGTAGCGGGAGATACACCGGGGAGCTGTTTTTT. Translating it yields CASSLGSGRYTGELFF.

The rearrangement uses TRBV11-1 and TRBJ1-4; 8 bases match TRBD1. The germline V gene encodes CDR1 SGHAT and CDR2 FQDESV (reference sequence). The CDR3 length is 15 residues. V lost 5 bases and J lost 7; bases outside the gene matches: 9. DNA for the CDR3: TGTGCCAGCAGCGCAAACAGGGGGTCCGGTGAAAAACTGTTTTTT. Encoded protein: CASSANRGSGEKLFF.

This clone was observed a handful of times. Within the sample, other DNA sequences also encode this same CDR3. The V gene is TRBV6-6, the J gene TRBJ1-4, with TRBD1 matching over 9 bases. The CDR3 totals 15 residues. Looked up from germline, CDR1 is MNHNY and CDR2 is SVGAGI (reference sequence). The ends lost 4 bases at V and 8 bases at J; junction bases unmatched: 8. CDR3 residues: CASSFPGQGEEKLFF. For the CDR3, the DNA is TGTGCCAGCAGTTTCCCGGGACAGGGAGAGGAAAAACTGTTTTTT.

The chain employs TRBV9 and TRBJ1-1, with unresolved D. The CDR3 extends over 12 amino acids. From germline, CDR1 is SGDLS and CDR2 YYNGEE. V lost 4 bases to trimming and J lost 5 bases, with 9 bases between them. For the CDR3, the DNA is TGTGCCAGCAGCCTCGGAGAGACTGAAGCTTTCTTT. Its translation: CASSLGETEAFF.

The rearrangement uses TRBV4-1 and TRBJ2-7, with TRBD1 as a possible D gene (5 bases). The V and J ends lost 4 bases and 4 bases respectively, with 17 bases between them. Germline lookup yields CDR1 MGHRA and CDR2 YSYEKL. The CDR3 consists of 15 residues. The CDR3 region is CASSREITGRYEQYF. In DNA form, the CDR3 reads TGCGCCAGCAGCCGAGAAATTACAGGCCGGTACGAGCAGTACTTC.

The CDR3 loop is CASSHGGSDQPQHF. The CDR3 nucleotides are TGTGCCAGCAGCCACGGGGGATCTGATCAGCCCCAGCATTTT. The V and J genes are TRBV7-9 and TRBJ1-5; D may be TRBD1 (5 bases). The germline V gene has CDR1 SEHNR and CDR2 FQNEAQ (reference sequence). Trimming left V 5 bases short and J 5 bases short, with 13 bases between. The CDR3 spans 14 residues.

The chain is built from TRBV30 and TRBJ2-1; 12 bases match TRBD2. This CDR3 comprises 15 residues. Germline V gives CDR1 GTSNPN, CDR2 SVGIG (reference sequence). V was clipped by 0 bases and J by 8 bases; unmatched bases: 5. CDR3 bases: TGTGCCTGGAGTGTTCTAGCGGGAGGGCCCGATGAGCAGTTCTTC. Its protein product is CAWSVLAGGPDEQFF.

The CDR3 nucleotides are TGTGCCAGCGCCAGGACACAAACAAGCTATGGCTACACCTTC. This gives the protein CASARTQTSYGYTF. This rearrangement joins TRBV27 to TRBJ1-2; D is perhaps TRBD1 (5 bases). Germline CDR1 MNHEY, CDR2 SMNVEV (reference sequence). Trimming left V 8 bases short and J 4 bases short, with 17 bases between. The CDR3 is 14 amino acids.